This TCR beta chain was recovered during a study of identical twins (dated by TCRdb to between 2015 and 2016). At the level of the whole study: TCR alpha and beta repertoires from monozygotic twins, unrelated adults of various ages and cord blood were deep-sequenced to test whether fetal clonotypes persist. To rule out contamination, the twin experiments were replicated at different times with different library preparation protocols. General conclusions and limits of the study: Fewer insertions were carried by abundant cord blood beta clonotypes, a similar but weaker trend appeared in young adult naive repertoires, and no such trend appeared in memory repertoires. Because the same donors could not be followed over many years, conclusions were based on cross-sectional statistical analysis. The excess sharing between twins in beta out-of-frame sequences was weaker because fewer shared sequences reduced the signal-to-noise ratio. In monozygotic twins, recombination models systematically underestimated out-of-frame TCR alpha sharing, but the models matched the sharing seen between unrelated individuals. Zero-insertion analyses could be partly confounded by invariant T cells such as MAIT and iNKT, though diverse VJ usage argued against such confounding for most clonotypes. Out-of-frame TCR alpha sequences shared between twins showed an excess of low generation-probability sequences compared with coincidental sharing between unrelated individuals.

Concerning this clonotype itself: Its antigen remains unidentified. The input lacks base qualities; no much larger clone sits a single base away.

The CDR3 starts with the cysteine, ends with the phenylalanine, and has 13 residues. Kept here is only the CDR3 DNA, which spans 39 bases and is read in frame from base 1. Taken from the germline V gene, the CDR1 and CDR2 loops are SGHDT and YYEEEE. V was cut back by 5 bases and J by 4 bases, leaving a gap of 9 bases between them. Only healthy Caucasian donors were included. Three unrelated non-twin adults were additionally sequenced: a male aged 18 to 30, a male aged 50 to 59 and a female aged 50 to 59. Miltenyi CD45RO+ enrichment and human naive T-cell isolation kits were used to isolate memory (CD45RO+) and naive T cells from PBMC. Library method: 5' RACE. These reads were obtained on an Illumina HiSeq 2000. Template switching introduced a universal primer binding site; the final cDNA contained a unique molecular identifier, enabling accurate counting of TCR cDNA molecules. Specific primers in the conserved constant-segment region were used to synthesize first-strand cDNA for TCR alpha and beta chains. To control for contamination, each cDNA library was double barcoded with a SMART-Mk sample barcode plus Illumina barcodes. TruSeq adapter sequences, together with Illumina sample barcodes, were added in two successive PCR steps. The TCR alpha and beta cDNA libraries were sequenced on the Illumina HiSeq platform using custom primers. The study's own analysis went as follows. MiGEC was used to process raw reads and extract unique molecular identifiers, and MiXCR was used to find CDR3 positions. For each individual, recombination models were inferred using an EM algorithm with the repgenHMM and IGoR tools. Shared clonotypes were analyzed with the tcR package in R, and sharing was normalized by the product of cloneset sizes. To study raw recombination without the effects of thymic and clonal selection, out-of-frame nonproductive sequences were analyzed. In TCRdb, the public reads were trimmed at Q25 with fastp and aligned with MiXCR, with productive beta chains retained. Every entry covers one CDR3 protein and lists the most common genes and DNA from its rows. The V and J calls follow TCRdb's processing rather than the paper's. The sample contains hundreds of thousands of distinct CDR3 sequences, approximately 6% of them found a single time. Roughly 1.8% of the sample comes from the top ten.

The origin of this receptor is a man aged 18 to 35 in good health. Here the chain combines TRBV5-6 and TRBJ2-2, with a tentative D gene TRBD1 over 6 matching bases. The sequenced sample consisted of naive T cells sorted from blood. Interpreted using the paper, the cell subset or site label stands for: cells isolated with a human naive T-cell isolation kit. The CDR3 here reads CASRSGATGELFF. At the DNA level, the sequence is TGTGCCAGCAGGTCAGGGGCCACCGGGGAGCTGTTTTTT.